This entry lists 17 T cell receptor beta chains sequenced from one sample in a study of control samples from healthy donors and cancer patients. Only in-frame clones appear in the TCRdb table, and some are missing; sequencing was by immunoSEQ multiplex PCR. The sample holds 120,000 or so clones, around 87% seen once. Input material: blood. All receptors come from a man aged 60-69 years in good health.

Here the CDR3 DNA reads TGTGCCAGCAGCTTAGGGCGGATCAAAGAGACCCAGTACTTC. It codes for CASSLGRIKETQYF. The chain is built from TRBV5-6 and TRBJ2-5; D remains unclear. Germline loops: CDR1 SGHDT, CDR2 YYEEEE. Between the trimmed V and J ends, which lost 2 bases and 3 bases, there was a span of 11 bases. The CDR3 runs 14 residues.

The chain carries TRBV18 and TRBJ2-1; D is undetermined. The CDR3 contains 13 residues. With 6 bases removed from V and 10 bases from J, the gap between germline ends came to 16 bases. Germline CDR1 reads KGHSH; CDR2 reads LQKENI. The CDR3 spells CASSQGLDGEQFF. CDR3 in DNA: TGTGCCAGCTCCCAAGGTCTAGACGGCGAGCAGTTCTTC.

The V and J genes are TRBV5-1 and TRBJ2-3, with TRBD1 identical over 8 bases. The V segment lost 4 bases and the J segment 5 bases; nucleotides outside the gene matches: 12. Germline assignment: CDR1 SGHRS and CDR2 YFSETQ. There are 16 residues in the CDR3. CDR3 nucleotide sequence: TGCGCCAGCAGCCCGCCGCAGGGGGCTGGGGGAGATACGCAGTATTTT. Translating gives CASSPPQGAGGDTQYF.

This clone appeared a single time. This chain uses TRBV29-1 with TRBJ1-1, with D unclear. Germline V gives CDR1 SQVTM, CDR2 ANQGSEA. V gave up 6 bases and J gave up 1 base, with 12 bases separating them. The CDR3 runs 13 residues. The CDR3 here is CSVRKGSNTEAFF. For the CDR3, the DNA is TGCAGCGTGAGGAAGGGCTCGAACACTGAAGCTTTCTTT. Drawing the rest from reference TRBV29-1 and TRBJ1-1, the complete variable domain is SAVISQKPSRDICQRGTSLTIQCQVDSQVTMMFWYRQQPGQSLTLIATANQGSEATYESGFVIDKFPISRPNLTFSTLTVSNMSPEDSSIYLCSVRKGSNTEAFFGQGTRLTVV.

This clone was picked up one time. The V and J genes are TRBV5-1 and TRBJ2-3; TRBD2 matches 12 bases. J lost 0 bases, V lost 2 bases, and 4 bases had no gene match. The V gene's germline CDR1 is SGHRS and CDR2 YFSETQ. CDR3 length: 17 residues. For the CDR3, the DNA is TGCGCCAGCAGCTTTGCTAGCGGGGGGGCGAGCACAGATACGCAGTATTTT. It translates to CASSFASGGASTDTQYF.

The chain recombines TRBV4-1 with TRBJ2-1; 10 bases fit TRBD1. Germline V gives CDR1 MGHRA, CDR2 YSYEKL. CDR3 size: 15 residues. V shed 0 bases and J 8 bases; nucleotides not matched to a gene: 4. The CDR3 DNA reads as TGCGCCAGCAGCCAAGAAGCGACAGGGGGCTATGAGCAGTTCTTC. This gives the protein CASSQEATGGYEQFF.

The gene calls are TRBV4-1 and TRBJ1-2; D remains unclear. V shed 4 bases and J shed 6 bases, with 12 bases lying between them. Germline loops: CDR1 MGHRA, CDR2 YSYEKL. This CDR3 comprises 13 residues. CDR3 sequence: CASSRLGWHGYTF. The CDR3 coding sequence is TGCGCCAGCAGCCGCCTGGGGTGGCATGGCTACACCTTC.

The chain uses TRBV11-3 and TRBJ2-7; D unresolved. CDR1 and CDR2 from the germline V gene are SGHNT and YENEEA. This CDR3 has 12 residues. V lost 1 base and J lost 4, with 5 bases in between. Here the CDR3 DNA reads TGTGCCAGCAGCTTAGCCGGGTACGAGCAGTACTTC. It encodes CASSLAGYEQYF.

The rearrangement joins TRBV28 to TRBJ1-5; no firm D call. With 4 bases removed from V and 1 base from J, the gap between germline ends came to 11 bases. The CDR3 totals 15 residues. CDR1 and CDR2 (germline): MDHEN, SYDVKM. CDR3 loop: CASSSSGVSNQPQHF. CDR3 nucleotides: TGTGCCAGCAGTTCGAGCGGGGTGAGCAATCAGCCCCAGCATTTT.

The V gene is TRBV24-1, the J gene TRBJ1-1; D may be TRBD1 (6 bases). In germline, CDR1 is KGHDR, CDR2 SFDVKD. CDR3 length: 13 amino acids. The V end lost 4 bases, the J end lost 5 bases, and 10 bases lay between the germline ends. The CDR3 sequence: CATSEGGKTEAFF. The CDR3 DNA sequence: TGTGCCACCAGTGAAGGGGGTAAGACTGAAGCTTTCTTT.

The V call is TRBV28, the J call TRBJ2-5; unclear D gene. The CDR3 has 15 amino acids. Germline lookup yields CDR1 MDHEN and CDR2 SYDVKM. V gave up 1 base and J gave up 1 base, with 10 bases separating them. The CDR3 DNA sequence: TGTGCCAGCAGTTTATTGAGGCAGGCCCAAGAGACCCAGTACTTC. It is translated as CASSLLRQAQETQYF.

CDR3 sequence (DNA): TGTGCCAGCAGCTTAGCAGGGACAGGGTCTAAGGATGGCTATGGCTACACCTTC. It specifies CASSLAGTGSKDGYGYTF. The rearrangement joins TRBV7-2 to TRBJ1-2; 9 bases agree with TRBD1. V was clipped by 0 bases and J by 4 bases; unmatched bases: 12. This CDR3 contains 18 residues. Germline-derived CDR1 and CDR2 are SGHTA and FQGNSA.

This clone has a single count. The chain links TRBV24-1 to TRBJ1-1; D uncertain. The CDR3 is made up of 13 amino acids. Germline V gene lookup returns CDR1 KGHDR and CDR2 SFDVKD. Trimming left V 6 bases short and J 2 bases short, with 9 bases between. The CDR3 sequence: CATSFGPNTEAFF. Here the CDR3 DNA reads TGTGCCACCAGTTTTGGGCCCAACACTGAAGCTTTCTTT.

The rearrangement links TRBV19 to TRBJ2-7; 7 nucleotides align to TRBD2. The length of the CDR3 is 13 residues. CDR1 is LNHDA and CDR2 is SQIVND in the germline V gene (reference sequence). The J segment lost 6 bases and the V segment lost 5 bases, leaving 7 bases of the junction unmatched. DNA of the CDR3: TGTGCCAGTAGTTACCTGGGGGGGAGCGAGCAGTACTTC. Protein: CASSYLGGSEQYF. Looking up the rest from reference TRBV19 and TRBJ2-7 gives the full variable domain: DGGITQSPKYLFRKEGQNVTLSCEQNLNHDAMYWYRQDPGQGLRLIYYSQIVNDFQKGDIAEGYSVSREKKESFPLTVTSAQKNPTAFYLCASSYLGGSEQYFGPGTRLTVT.

The rearrangement uses TRBV7-9 and TRBJ1-1; a possible D gene is TRBD1 (6 bases). The CDR3 is made up of 14 amino acids. Germline values: CDR1 SEHNR, CDR2 FQNEAQ (reference sequence). V dropped 4 bases and J dropped 4 bases, with 13 bases sitting between them. The CDR3 sequence: CASSSRGGGTEAFF. The CDR3 nucleotides are TGTGCCAGCAGCTCGAGGGGAGGGGGCACTGAAGCTTTCTTT.

This sequence joins TRBV9 and TRBJ1-3, with TRBD1 matching over 7 bases. Germline CDR1 and CDR2: SGDLS and YYNGEE. This CDR3 is built from 15 residues. Trimming at V came to 2 bases and at J to 3 bases, leaving 5 bases not matched to a gene. CDR3 in DNA: TGTGCCAGCAGCGTTGAACAGGGGTATGGAAACACCATATATTTT. This gives the protein CASSVEQGYGNTIYF.

This chain joins TRBV3-1 (or the pseudogene TRBV3-2) and TRBJ1-2; D is uncertain. V gave up 3 bases and J gave up 4 bases, with 9 bases separating them. CDR1 LGHDT and CDR2 YNNKEL come from the germline V gene (reference sequence). The CDR3 consists of 13 residues. The CDR3 bases are TGTGCCAGCAGCCATCGTCAGTCCTATGGCTACACCTTC. The encoded protein is CASSHRQSYGYTF.